This T cell receptor (beta chain) was retrieved from a study of blood T cell repertoires in COVID-19. Study as a whole: Italy, Spain and the United States were the sources of the convalescent and acute COVID-19 samples.

Authors' analysis steps: Cell counts per sample came from amplifying reference gene primers. The assay was immunoSEQ multiplex PCR, and TCRdb's table has in-frame clones only and misses some. The V and J calls and clone size come from that table; D and trimming were worked out from the DNA. The sample holds 85,000 to 120,000 clones, around 90% seen once. Trimming cost V 5 bases and J 0 bases; bases outside gene matches: 10. The CDR3 runs 16 residues. The germline gives CDR1 SGDLS, CDR2 YYNGEE. The genes are TRBV9 and TRBJ1-1, with 7 bases matching TRBD1. This TCR was recovered from a man between 45 and 60 years old with active COVID-19. Specimen: peripheral blood. The CDR3 reads CASSAIGQVLNTEAFF. The CDR3 region has the DNA TGTGCCAGCAGTGCTATTGGACAGGTCCTGAACACTGAAGCTTTCTTT. The full variable domain, its missing parts supplied by reference TRBV9 and TRBJ1-1, is DSGVTQTPKHLITATGQRVTLRCSPRSGDLSVYWYQQSLDQGLQFLIQYYNGEERAKGNILERFSAQQFPDLHSELNLSSLELGDSALYFCASSAIGQVLNTEAFFGQGTRLTVV.